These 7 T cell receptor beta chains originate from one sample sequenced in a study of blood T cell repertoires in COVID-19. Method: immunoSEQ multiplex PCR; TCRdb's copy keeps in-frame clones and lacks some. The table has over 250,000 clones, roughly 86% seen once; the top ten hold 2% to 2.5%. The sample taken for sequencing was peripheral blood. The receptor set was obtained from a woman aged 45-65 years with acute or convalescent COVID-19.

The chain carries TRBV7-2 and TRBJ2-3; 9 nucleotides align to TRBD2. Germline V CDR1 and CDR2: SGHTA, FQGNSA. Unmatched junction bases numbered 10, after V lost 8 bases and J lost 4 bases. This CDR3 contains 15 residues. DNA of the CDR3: TGTGCCAGCTATCCTGGCGGGAGGGTGGCAGATACGCAGTATTTT. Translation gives CASYPGGRVADTQYF.

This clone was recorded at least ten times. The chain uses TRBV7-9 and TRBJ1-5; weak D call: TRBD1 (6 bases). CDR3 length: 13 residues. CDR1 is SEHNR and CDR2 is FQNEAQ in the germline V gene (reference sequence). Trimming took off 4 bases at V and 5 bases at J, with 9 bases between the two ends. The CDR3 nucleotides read TGTGCCAGCAGCTGGGACACTGATCAGCCCCAGCATTTT. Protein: CASSWDTDQPQHF.

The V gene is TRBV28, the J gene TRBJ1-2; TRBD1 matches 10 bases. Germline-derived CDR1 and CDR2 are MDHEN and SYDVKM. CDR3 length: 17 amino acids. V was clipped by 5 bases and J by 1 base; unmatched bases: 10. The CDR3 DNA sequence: TGTGCCAGCAGTAAAGGGACAGGGGACCATATTAACTATGGCTACACCTTC. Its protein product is CASSKGTGDHINYGYTF.

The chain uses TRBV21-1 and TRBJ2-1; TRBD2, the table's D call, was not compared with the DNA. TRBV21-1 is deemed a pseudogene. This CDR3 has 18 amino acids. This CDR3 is CASSPCAAIALSYNEQFF. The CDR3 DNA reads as TGTGCCAGCAGCCCTTGTGCAGCGATCGCCTTGTCTTACAATGAGCAGTTCTTC.

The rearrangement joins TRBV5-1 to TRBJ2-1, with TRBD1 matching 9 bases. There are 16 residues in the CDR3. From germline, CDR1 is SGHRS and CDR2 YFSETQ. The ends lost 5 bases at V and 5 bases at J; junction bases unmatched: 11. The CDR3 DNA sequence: TGCGCCAGCAGAGGTGGACCGGGACAGGGTAACAATGAGCAGTTCTTC. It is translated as CASRGGPGQGNNEQFF.

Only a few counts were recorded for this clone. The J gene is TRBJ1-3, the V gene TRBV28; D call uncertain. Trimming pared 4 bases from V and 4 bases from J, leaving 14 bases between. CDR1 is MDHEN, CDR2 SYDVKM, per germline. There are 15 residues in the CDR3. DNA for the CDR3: TGTGCCAGCAGTTCAGGACGAGCGGGAGGAAACACCATATATTTT. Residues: CASSSGRAGGNTIYF. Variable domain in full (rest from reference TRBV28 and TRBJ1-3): DVKVTQSSRYLVKRTGEKVFLECVQDMDHENMFWYRQDPGLGLRLIYFSYDVKMKEKGDIPEGYSVSREKKERFSLILESASTNQTSMYLCASSSGRAGGNTIYFGEGSWLTVV.

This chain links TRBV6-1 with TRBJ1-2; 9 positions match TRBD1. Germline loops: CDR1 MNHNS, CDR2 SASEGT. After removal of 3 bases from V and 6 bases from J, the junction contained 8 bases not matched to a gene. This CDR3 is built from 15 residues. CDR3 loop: CASSDPQTGGDGYTF. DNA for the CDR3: TGTGCCAGCAGTGATCCTCAGACAGGGGGAGATGGCTACACCTTC.